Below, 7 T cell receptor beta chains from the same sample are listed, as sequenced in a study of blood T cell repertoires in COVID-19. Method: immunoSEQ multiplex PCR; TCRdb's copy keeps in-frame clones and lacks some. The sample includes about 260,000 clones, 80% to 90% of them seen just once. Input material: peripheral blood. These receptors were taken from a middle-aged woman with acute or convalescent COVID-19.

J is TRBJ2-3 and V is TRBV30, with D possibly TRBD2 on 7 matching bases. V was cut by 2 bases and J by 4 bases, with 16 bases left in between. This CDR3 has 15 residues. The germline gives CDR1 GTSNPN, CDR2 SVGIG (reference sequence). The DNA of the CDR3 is TGTGCCTGGAGTTTGGGGGGGGCGGCCTCAGATACGCAGTATTTT. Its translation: CAWSLGGAASDTQYF.

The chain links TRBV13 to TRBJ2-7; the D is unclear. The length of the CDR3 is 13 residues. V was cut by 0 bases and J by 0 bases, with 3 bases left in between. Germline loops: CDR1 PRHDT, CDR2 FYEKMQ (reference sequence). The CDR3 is CASSLGSSYEQYV. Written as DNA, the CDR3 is TGTGCCAGCAGCTTAGGGAGCTCCTACGAGCAGTACGTC.

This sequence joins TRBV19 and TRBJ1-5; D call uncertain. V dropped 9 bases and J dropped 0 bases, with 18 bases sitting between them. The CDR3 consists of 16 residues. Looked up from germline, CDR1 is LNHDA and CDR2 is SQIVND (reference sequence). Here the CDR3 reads CASNPPGFASNQPQHF. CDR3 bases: TGTGCCAGCAACCCACCGGGATTTGCTAGCAATCAGCCCCAGCATTTT.

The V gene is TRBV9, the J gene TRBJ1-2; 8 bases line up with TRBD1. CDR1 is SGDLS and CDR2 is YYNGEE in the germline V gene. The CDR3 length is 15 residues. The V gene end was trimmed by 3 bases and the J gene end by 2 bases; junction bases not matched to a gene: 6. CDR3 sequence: CASSASTGGNYGYTF. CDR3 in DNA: TGTGCCAGCAGCGCTTCCACAGGGGGGAACTATGGCTACACCTTC.

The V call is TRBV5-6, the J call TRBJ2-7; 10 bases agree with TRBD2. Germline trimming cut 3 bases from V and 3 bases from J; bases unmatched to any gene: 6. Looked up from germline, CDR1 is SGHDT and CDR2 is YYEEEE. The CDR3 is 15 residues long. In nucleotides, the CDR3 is TGTGCCAGCAGCTCGACTAGCGGGCTAATCTACGAGCAGTACGTC. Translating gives CASSSTSGLIYEQYV.

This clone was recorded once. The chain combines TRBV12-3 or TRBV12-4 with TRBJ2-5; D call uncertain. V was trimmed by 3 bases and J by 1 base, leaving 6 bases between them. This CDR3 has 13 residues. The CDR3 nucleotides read TGTGCCAGCAGTTTTTCCGGCCAAGAGACCCAGTACTTC. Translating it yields CASSFSGQETQYF.

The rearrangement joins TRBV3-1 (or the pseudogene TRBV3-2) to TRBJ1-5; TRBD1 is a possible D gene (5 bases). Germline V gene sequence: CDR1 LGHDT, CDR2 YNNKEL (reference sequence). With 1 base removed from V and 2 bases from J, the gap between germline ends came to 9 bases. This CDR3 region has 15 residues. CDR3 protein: CASSQVGGGNQPQHF. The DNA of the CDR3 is TGTGCCAGCAGCCAAGTTGGAGGGGGCAATCAGCCCCAGCATTTT.